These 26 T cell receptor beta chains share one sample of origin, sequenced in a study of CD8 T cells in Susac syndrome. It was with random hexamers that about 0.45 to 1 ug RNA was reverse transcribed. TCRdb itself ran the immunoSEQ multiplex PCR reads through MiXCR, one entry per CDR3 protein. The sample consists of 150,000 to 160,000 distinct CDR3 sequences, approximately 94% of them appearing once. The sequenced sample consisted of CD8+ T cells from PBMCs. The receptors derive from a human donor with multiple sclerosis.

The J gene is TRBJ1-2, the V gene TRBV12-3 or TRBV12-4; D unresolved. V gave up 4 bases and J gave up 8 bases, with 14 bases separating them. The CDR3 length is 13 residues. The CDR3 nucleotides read TGTGCCAGCAGTTACCCTGACCGTCGCGGCTACACCTTC. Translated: CASSYPDRRGYTF.

CDR3 amino acids: CATSDRGQARDTQYF. The CDR3 nucleotides read TGTGCCACCAGTGATCGCGGACAGGCGAGAGATACGCAGTATTTT. This chain connects TRBV24-1 to TRBJ2-3; 7 nucleotides align to TRBD1. Germline lookup yields CDR1 KGHDR and CDR2 SFDVKD. With 3 bases clipped from V and 5 bases from J, the junction kept 7 bases outside the gene matches. The CDR3 sequence is 15 residues long.

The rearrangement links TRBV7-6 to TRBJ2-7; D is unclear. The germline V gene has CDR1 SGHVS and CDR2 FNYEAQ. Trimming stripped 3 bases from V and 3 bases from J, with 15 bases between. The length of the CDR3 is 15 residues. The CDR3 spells CASSLAIGTRYEQYF. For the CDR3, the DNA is TGTGCCAGCAGCTTGGCCATAGGCACCCGCTACGAGCAGTACTTC.

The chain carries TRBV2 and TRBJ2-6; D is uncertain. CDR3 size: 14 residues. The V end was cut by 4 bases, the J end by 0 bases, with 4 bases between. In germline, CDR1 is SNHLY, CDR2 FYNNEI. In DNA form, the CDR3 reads TGTGCCAGCAGTGGACACTCTGGGGCCAACGTCCTGACTTTC. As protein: CASSGHSGANVLTF.

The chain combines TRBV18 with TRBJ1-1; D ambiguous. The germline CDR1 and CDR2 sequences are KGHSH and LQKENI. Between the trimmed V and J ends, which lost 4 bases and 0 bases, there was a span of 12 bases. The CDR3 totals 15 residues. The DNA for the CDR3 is TGTGCCAGCTCACAACGGGGATGGCTGAACACTGAAGCTTTCTTT. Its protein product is CASSQRGWLNTEAFF.

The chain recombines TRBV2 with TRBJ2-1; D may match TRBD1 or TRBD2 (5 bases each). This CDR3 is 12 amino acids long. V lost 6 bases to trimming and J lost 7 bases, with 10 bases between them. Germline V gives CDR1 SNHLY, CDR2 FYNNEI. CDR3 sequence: CASRWDVNEQFF. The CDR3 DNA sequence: TGTGCCAGCAGGTGGGACGTTAATGAGCAGTTCTTC.

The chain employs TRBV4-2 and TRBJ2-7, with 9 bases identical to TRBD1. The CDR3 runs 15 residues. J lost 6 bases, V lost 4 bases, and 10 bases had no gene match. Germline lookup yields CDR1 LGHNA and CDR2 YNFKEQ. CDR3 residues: CASSPGTGYIPEQYF. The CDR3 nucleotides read TGTGCCAGCAGCCCAGGGACAGGGTACATCCCCGAGCAGTACTTC.

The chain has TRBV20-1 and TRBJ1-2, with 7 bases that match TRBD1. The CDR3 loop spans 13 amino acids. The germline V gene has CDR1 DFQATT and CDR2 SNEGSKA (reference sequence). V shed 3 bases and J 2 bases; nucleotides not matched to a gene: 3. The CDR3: CSARSQGNYGYTF. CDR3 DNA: TGCAGTGCTAGGTCACAGGGGAACTATGGCTACACCTTC.

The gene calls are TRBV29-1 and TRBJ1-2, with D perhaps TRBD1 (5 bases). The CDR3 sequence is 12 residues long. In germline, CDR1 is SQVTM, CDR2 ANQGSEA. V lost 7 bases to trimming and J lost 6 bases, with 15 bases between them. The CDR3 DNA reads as TGCAGCGCCCCCGGGGCAGGGAATGGCTACACCTTC. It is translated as CSAPGAGNGYTF.

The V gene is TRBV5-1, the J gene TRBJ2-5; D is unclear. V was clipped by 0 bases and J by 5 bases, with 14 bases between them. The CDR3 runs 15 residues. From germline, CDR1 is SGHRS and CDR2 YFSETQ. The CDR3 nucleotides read TGCGCCAGCAGCTTGGAGCAGCCTCGAGCGGAGACCCAGTACTTC. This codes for CASSLEQPRAETQYF.

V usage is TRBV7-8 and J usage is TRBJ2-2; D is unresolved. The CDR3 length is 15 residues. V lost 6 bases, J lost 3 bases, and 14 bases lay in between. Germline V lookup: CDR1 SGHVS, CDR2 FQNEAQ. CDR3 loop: CASSITWLYTGELFF. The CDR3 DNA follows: TGTGCCAGCAGTATTACCTGGCTCTACACCGGGGAGCTGTTTTTT.

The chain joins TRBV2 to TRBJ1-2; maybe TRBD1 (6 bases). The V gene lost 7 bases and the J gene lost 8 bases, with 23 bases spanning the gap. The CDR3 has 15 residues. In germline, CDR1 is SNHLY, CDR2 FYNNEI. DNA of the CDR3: TGTGCCAGCACCGATGAGGGGGGCGTACGGTCCGGCTACACCTTC. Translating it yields CASTDEGGVRSGYTF.

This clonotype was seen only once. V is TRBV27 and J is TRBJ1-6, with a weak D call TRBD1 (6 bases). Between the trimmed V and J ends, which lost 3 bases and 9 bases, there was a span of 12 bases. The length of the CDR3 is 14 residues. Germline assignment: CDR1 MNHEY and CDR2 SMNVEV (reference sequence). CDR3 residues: CASSLRGASSPLHF. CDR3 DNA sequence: TGTGCCAGCAGTTTGCGGGGGGCGAGTTCACCCCTCCACTTT.

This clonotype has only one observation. DNA of the CDR3: TGCGCCAGCAGCTTGGCCACTGGGGGCCCCCAAGAGACCCAGTACTTC. Its translation: CASSLATGGPQETQYF. The chain combines TRBV5-1 with TRBJ2-5; D perhaps matches TRBD1 (6 bases). Germline loops: CDR1 SGHRS, CDR2 YFSETQ. This CDR3 is 16 amino acids long. With 0 bases removed from V and 1 base from J, the gap between germline ends came to 13 bases.

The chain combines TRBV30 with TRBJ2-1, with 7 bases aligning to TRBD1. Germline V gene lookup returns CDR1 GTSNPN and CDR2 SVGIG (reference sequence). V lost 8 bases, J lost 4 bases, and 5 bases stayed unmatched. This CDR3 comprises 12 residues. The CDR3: CARRGPYNEQFF. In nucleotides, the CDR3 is TGTGCCAGAAGGGGGCCATACAATGAGCAGTTCTTC.

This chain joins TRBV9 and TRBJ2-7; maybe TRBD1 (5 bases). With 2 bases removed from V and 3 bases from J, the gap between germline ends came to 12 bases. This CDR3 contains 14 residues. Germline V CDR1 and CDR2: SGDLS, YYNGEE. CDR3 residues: CASSVEGVNYEQYF. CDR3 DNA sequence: TGTGCCAGCAGCGTCGAAGGGGTTAACTACGAGCAGTACTTC.

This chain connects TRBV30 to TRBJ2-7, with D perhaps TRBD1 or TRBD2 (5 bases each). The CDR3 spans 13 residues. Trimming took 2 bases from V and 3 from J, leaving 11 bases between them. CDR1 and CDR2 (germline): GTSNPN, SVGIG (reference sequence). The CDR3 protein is CAWSPGTDYEQYF. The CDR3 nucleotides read TGTGCCTGGAGTCCAGGGACGGACTACGAGCAGTACTTC.

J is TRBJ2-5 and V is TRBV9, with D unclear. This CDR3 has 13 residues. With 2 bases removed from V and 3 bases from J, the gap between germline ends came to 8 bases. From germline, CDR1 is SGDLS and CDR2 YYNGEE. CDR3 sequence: CASSVRPEETQYF. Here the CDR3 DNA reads TGTGCCAGCAGCGTCCGTCCTGAAGAGACCCAGTACTTC.

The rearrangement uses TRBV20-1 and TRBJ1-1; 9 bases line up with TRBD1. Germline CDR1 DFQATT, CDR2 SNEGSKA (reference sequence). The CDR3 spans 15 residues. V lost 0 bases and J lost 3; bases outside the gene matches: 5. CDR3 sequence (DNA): TGCAGTGCTAGAGACTCGGACAGGGGTGACACTGAAGCTTTCTTT. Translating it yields CSARDSDRGDTEAFF.

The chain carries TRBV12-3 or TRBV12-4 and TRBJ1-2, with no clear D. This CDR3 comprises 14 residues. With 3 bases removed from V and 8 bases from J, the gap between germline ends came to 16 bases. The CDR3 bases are TGTGCCAGCAGTTTGACTGGGCCTCGAAGAGGCTACACCTTC. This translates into CASSLTGPRRGYTF.

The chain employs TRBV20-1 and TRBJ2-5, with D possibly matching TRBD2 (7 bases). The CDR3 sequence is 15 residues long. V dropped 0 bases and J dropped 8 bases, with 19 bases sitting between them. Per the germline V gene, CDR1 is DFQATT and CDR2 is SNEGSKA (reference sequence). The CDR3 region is CSARDIAGALITQYF. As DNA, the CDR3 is TGCAGTGCTAGAGATATTGCGGGGGCACTAATCACCCAGTACTTC.

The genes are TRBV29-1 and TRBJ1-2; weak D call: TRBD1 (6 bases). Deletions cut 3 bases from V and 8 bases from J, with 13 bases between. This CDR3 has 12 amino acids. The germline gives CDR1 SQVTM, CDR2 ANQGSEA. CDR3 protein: CSVDPGAVGYTF. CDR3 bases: TGCAGCGTTGATCCAGGGGCGGTGGGCTACACCTTC.

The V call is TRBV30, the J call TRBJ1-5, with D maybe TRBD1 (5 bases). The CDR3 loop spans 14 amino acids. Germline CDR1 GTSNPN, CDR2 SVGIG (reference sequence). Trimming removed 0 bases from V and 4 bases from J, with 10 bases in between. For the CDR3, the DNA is TGTGCCTGGAGTGTTAATCGGGGGAATCAGCCCCAGCATTTT. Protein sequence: CAWSVNRGNQPQHF.

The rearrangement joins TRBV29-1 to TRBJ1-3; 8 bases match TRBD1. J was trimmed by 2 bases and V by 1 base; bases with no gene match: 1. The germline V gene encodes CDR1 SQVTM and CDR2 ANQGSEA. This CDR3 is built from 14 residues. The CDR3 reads CSVEAGGTGNTIYF. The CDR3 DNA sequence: TGCAGCGTTGAAGCAGGGGGCACTGGAAACACCATATATTTT.

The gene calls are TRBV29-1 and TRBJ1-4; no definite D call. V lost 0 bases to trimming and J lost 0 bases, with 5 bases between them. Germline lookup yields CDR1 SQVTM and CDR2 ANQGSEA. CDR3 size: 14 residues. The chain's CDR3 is CSVEDGATNEKLFF. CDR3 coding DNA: TGCAGCGTTGAAGACGGCGCAACTAATGAAAAACTGTTTTTT.

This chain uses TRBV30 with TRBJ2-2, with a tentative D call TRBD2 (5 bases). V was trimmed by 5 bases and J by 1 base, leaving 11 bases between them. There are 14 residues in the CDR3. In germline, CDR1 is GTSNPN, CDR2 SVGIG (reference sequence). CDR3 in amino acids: CAWAVALNTGELFF. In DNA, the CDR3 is TGTGCCTGGGCCGTAGCGCTGAACACCGGGGAGCTGTTTTTT. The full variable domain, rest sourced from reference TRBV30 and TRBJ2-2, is SQTIHQWPATLVQPVGSPLSLECTVEGTSNPNLYWYRQAAGRGLQLLFYSVGIGQISSEVPQNLSASRPQDRQFILSSKKLLLSDSGFYLCAWAVALNTGELFFGEGSRLTVL.